This T cell receptor beta chain was found in a study of blood T cells in healthy people across ages. With a J-beta primer mix and a sample-barcoded 5' primer, a second PCR ran roughly 7 to 11 cycles. MiXCR, run by TCRdb on the 5' RACE reads, gives a single entry per CDR3 protein. Of around 580,000 distinct CDR3 sequences listed, less than 60% are singletons. Germline loops: CDR1 SGHTA, CDR2 FQGNSA. The CDR3 is 18 residues long. V lost 4 bases and J lost 2; bases outside the gene matches: 6. The chain is built from TRBV7-2 and TRBJ2-1, with TRBD2 matching 15 bases. Sequenced material: blood. This sequence was found in a man at least 80 years old in good health. CDR3 DNA: TGTGCCAGCAGCTCACCGGGACTAGCGGGAGGCCCCTACAATGAGCAGTTCTTC. Its protein is CASSSPGLAGGPYNEQFF.